These T cell receptor beta chains were read from a single sample in a study of identical twins. TCRdb passed the 5' RACE reads through MiXCR, listing each CDR3 protein once. This sample has 700,000 or so distinct CDR3 sequences, with roughly 8% found just once. Another study also made use of these data, one on yellow fever vaccine responses in identical twins.

Sequenced input: PBMCs. The receptors were sampled from a woman aged 18-29 years in good health. Both conserved end residues are part of each CDR3. Fields, in order: J gene, D gene, V gene, clone size, CDR3 length, CDR3 DNA, CDR3 protein. The D gene is left open where the match is weak. Rows may omit the clone size; those that give it use once, few, many or a size class.

TRBJ1-2 NA TRBV7-2 NA 12 TGTGCCAGCAGCGTGGCGGGATTCGGCTACACCTTC CASSVAGFGYTF
TRBJ2-4 NA TRBV12-3/TRBV12-4 NA 18 TGTGCCAGCAGACGGGGTACAGGTTCGGGCCAAACGGCGTACATTCAGTACTTC CASRRGTGSGQTAYIQYF
TRBJ2-3 TRBD2 TRBV3-1 few 19 TGTGCCAGCAGCCAAGCGACTACCCTACTAGCGGGAGAGGCAGATACGCAGTATTTT CASSQATTLLAGEADTQYF
TRBJ1-1 NA TRBV12-3/TRBV12-4 many 16 TGTGCCAGCAGTTTGTTTAAATCCAGGGCGGGGACTGAAGCTTTCTTT CASSLFKSRAGTEAFF
TRBJ2-3 TRBD1 TRBV4-2 few 16 TGTGCCAGCAGCCGACCGGGACAGGGGACGTCAGATACGCAGTATTTT CASSRPGQGTSDTQYF
TRBJ1-5 NA TRBV4-1 NA 15 TGCGCCAGCAGCCAAGAAACGTATAGCAATCAGCCCCAGCATTTT CASSQETYSNQPQHF
TRBJ2-7 TRBD2 TRBV6-2/TRBV6-3 few 14 TGTGCCAGCACCAAAGGACTAGCGCTGCACGAGCAGTACTTC CASTKGLALHEQYF
TRBJ2-7 TRBD1 TRBV4-3 many 13 TGCGCCAGCAGCGCGGACAGGGCATACGAGCAGTACTTC CASSADRAYEQYF
TRBJ2-1 TRBD2 TRBV14 NA 15 TGTGCCAGCAGCCAGACGGGCGGGGGGAACAATGAGCAGTTCTTC CASSQTGGGNNEQFF
TRBJ2-3 TRBD2 TRBV11-2 once 21 TGTGCCAGCAGCTTAGGGGGCCCGATCGCGGGGGTAGGACGGGGCACAGATGCGCAGTATTTT CASSLGGPIAGVGRGTDAQYF
TRBJ2-2 TRBD1 TRBV24-1 few 18 TGTGCCACCAGTGACGTTGGGAGGACAGGGAAAAACACCGGGGAGCTGTTTTTT CATSDVGRTGKNTGELFF
TRBJ2-3 NA TRBV12-3/TRBV12-4 many 15 TGTGCCAGCAGTCAGTTACAGGCCTTCACAGATACGCAGTATTTT CASSQLQAFTDTQYF
TRBJ2-7 NA TRBV7-9 NA 16 TGTGCCAGCAGCTCCGACCCCGCCCGAGGGGGATACGAGCAGTACTTC CASSSDPARGGYEQYF
TRBJ2-5 TRBD1 TRBV15 few 14 TGTGCCACCAGCATCGGGACAGCCCAAGAGACCCAGTACTTC CATSIGTAQETQYF
TRBJ1-5 NA TRBV7-9 few 15 TGTGCCAGCAGCTTAGGGTCGGACATCTATCAGCCCCAGCATTTT CASSLGSDIYQPQHF
TRBJ2-1 NA TRBV29-1 many 13 TGCAGCGCTACCGCCCGGGGCGGAAATGAGCAGTTCTTC CSATARGGNEQFF
TRBJ2-1 NA TRBV12-3/TRBV12-4 many 17 TGTGCCAGCAGCTTCAAGCGAGCGCTCCTAACTTACAATGAGCAGTTCTTC CASSFKRALLTYNEQFF
TRBJ2-1 TRBD2 TRBV6-1 few 15 TGTGCCAGCAGTCCATTGGGTGGGAGGGTGAATGAGCAGTTCTTC CASSPLGGRVNEQFF
TRBJ2-7 TRBD2 TRBV15 few 16 TGTGCCACCAGCAGACCCCAGCGGGGGGGAAACTACGAGCAGTACTTC CATSRPQRGGNYEQYF
TRBJ2-7 TRBD1 TRBV4-3 few 15 TGCGCCAGCAGCCAAGCCGCGGCAGGGGGCGACGAGCAGTACTTC CASSQAAAGGDEQYF
TRBJ2-1 NA TRBV7-9 few 14 TGTGCCAGCAGCCCCGGAACGAGACTCCCTGAGCAGTTCTTC CASSPGTRLPEQFF
TRBJ2-1 TRBD2 TRBV7-8 few 16 TGTGCCAGCAGCTTAACCTCGGGACTAGCGGGGTTTGAGCAGTTCTTC CASSLTSGLAGFEQFF
TRBJ2-1 NA TRBV6-5 NA 11 TGTGCCAGCGGTTCGGCGGCTGAGCAGTTCTTC CASGSAAEQFF
TRBJ2-1 TRBD2 TRBV5-1 few 20 TGCGCCAGCAGCTTGGAACCAACTAGCGGGGGGCCGCCGATGTGGAATGAGCAGTTCTTC CASSLEPTSGGPPMWNEQFF
TRBJ2-5 NA TRBV9 NA 13 TGTGCCAGCAGTCCCCCAGGGATCCAGACCCAGTACTTC CASSPPGIQTQYF
TRBJ2-1 TRBD2 TRBV6-2/TRBV6-3 few 16 TGTGCCAGCAGTCCGCTTCCTAGCGGCGCCTACAATGAGCAGTTCTTC CASSPLPSGAYNEQFF
TRBJ1-4 TRBD1 TRBV2 NA 15 TGTGCCAGCAGTGGGGGACAGGTCATTAATGAAAAACTGTTTTTT CASSGGQVINEKLFF
TRBJ2-7 NA TRBV20-1 many 13 TGCAGTGCTAGAAGGACTGGCTCCTACGAGCAGTACTTC CSARRTGSYEQYF
TRBJ2-5 NA TRBV3-1 many 15 TGTGCCAGCAGCCACGGATCAGGGGGAGGGGAGACCCAGTACTTC CASSHGSGGGETQYF
TRBJ2-5 TRBD1 TRBV15 NA 13 TGTGCCATAGGGACAGGGTCGAAAGAGACCCAGTACTTC CAIGTGSKETQYF
TRBJ2-2 NA TRBV7-6 few 13 TGTGCCAGCAGCTTATGGGGTGACGGGGAGCTGTTTTTT CASSLWGDGELFF
TRBJ2-5 NA TRBV5-1 NA 15 TGCGCCAGCAGCCCGGTCGGACGGGACCAAGAGACCCAGTACTTC CASSPVGRDQETQYF
TRBJ2-2 NA TRBV7-2 NA 16 TGTGCCAGCAGCTTAGCGTGGATGGTGAACACCGGGGAGCTGTTTTTT CASSLAWMVNTGELFF
TRBJ1-2 TRBD1 TRBV6-1 few 13 TGTGCCAGCAGTCGACAGGGCGTCTATGGCTACACCTTC CASSRQGVYGYTF
TRBJ2-2 NA TRBV14 few 15 TGTGCCAGCAGCCAAGGGAAGGGCCGGAACCGGGAGCTGTTTTTT CASSQGKGRNRELFF
TRBJ2-1 NA TRBV12-3/TRBV12-4 many 15 TGTGCCAGCAGTCTACAACCGAGGGGCATGGATGAGCAGTTCTTC CASSLQPRGMDEQFF
TRBJ1-1 NA TRBV7-2 many 17 TGTGCCAGCAGCTTAGCGCTAACGGGGCCGGGGCACTCTGAAGCTTTCTTT CASSLALTGPGHSEAFF
TRBJ2-5 NA TRBV7-7 few 14 TGTGCTAGCAGCCTTACCGGGACACAAGAGACCCAGTACTTC CASSLTGTQETQYF
TRBJ1-6 NA TRBV2 many 14 TGTGCCAGCAGTATACAGGGAAGTGATTCACCCCTCCACTTT CASSIQGSDSPLHF
TRBJ2-1 TRBD2 TRBV5-1 few 15 TGCGCCAGCAGCTTCCTTCGGGGGGGACGCAATGAGCAGTTCTTC CASSFLRGGRNEQFF
TRBJ1-2 TRBD1 TRBV27 few 14 TGTGCCAGCAAGCGGGGACAGGGCGACTATGGCTACACCTTC CASKRGQGDYGYTF
TRBJ2-5 NA TRBV7-9 NA 17 TGTGCCAGCAGCAGCGTGCCGGGGACGACAAAACAAGAGACCCAGTACTTC CASSSVPGTTKQETQYF
TRBJ2-3 NA TRBV4-1 NA 16 TGCGCCAGCAGCAAAATTGTCGGGGACCTCACAGATACGCAGTATTTT CASSKIVGDLTDTQYF
TRBJ2-4 NA TRBV28 few 15 TGTGCCAGCACCTCGCCGGGTATAGCCAAAAACATTCAGTACTTC CASTSPGIAKNIQYF
TRBJ2-1 NA TRBV6-5 NA 15 TGTGCCAGCAGTTACGAGCGGAGCTCCTACAATGAGCAGTTCTTC CASSYERSSYNEQFF
TRBJ2-1 NA TRBV15 NA 14 TGTGCCACCAGCAGAGATATCGGAGCGTATGAGCAGTTCTTC CATSRDIGAYEQFF
TRBJ2-2 TRBD2 TRBV5-1 few 15 TGCGCCAGCAGCTCTAGCGGATGGGACACCGGGGAGCTGTTTTTT CASSSSGWDTGELFF
TRBJ2-3 TRBD1 TRBV12-3/TRBV12-4 NA 14 TGTGCCAGCAGTTTGACAGGGGAGGCAGATACGCAGTATTTT CASSLTGEADTQYF